This T cell receptor (beta chain) was documented in a study of Graves' ophthalmopathy and Graves' hyperthyroidism. The CDR3 is 13 residues long. J was trimmed by 7 bases and V by 3 bases; bases with no gene match: 4. CDR1 DFQATT and CDR2 SNEGSKA come from the germline V gene (reference sequence). Amplification of TCR beta CDR3 regions used RNA transcripts. The library came from an HTBI-primed first-round RT-PCR and a second-round multiplex PCR. TCRdb recomputed calls from the multiplex PCR reads with MiXCR, one row per CDR3 protein. The sample has about 700,000 distinct CDR3 sequences; approximately 39% are singletons. Only a few counts were recorded for this clonotype.

The receptor comes from an adult man with Graves' ophthalmopathy. Input material: peripheral blood. V is TRBV20-1 and J is TRBJ1-4; 8 bases align to TRBD1. This CDR3 is CSASLQGVEKLFF. In DNA, the CDR3 is TGCAGTGCTAGTCTACAGGGGGTTGAAAAACTGTTTTTT.